These T cell receptor beta chains were read from a single sample in a study of response to subunit inactivated influenza vaccine. TCRdb re-called the RT-PCR reads through MiXCR, storing one row per CDR3 protein. The sample has 450,000 to 550,000 distinct CDR3 sequences, about 25% seen once. Sequencing used CD4+ T cells sorted from PBMCs, obtained 4 to 6 days after vaccination. The receptors shown here come from a man between 45 and 60 years old who received an inactivated influenza vaccine. CDR3s include the opening cysteine and the closing phenylalanine or tryptophan. The D gene is left open where the match is weak. The size field is filled for only some rows; it gives once, few, many or a size class.

>few|NA|TRBJ1-2|TRBV3-1
CASSGGSGYTF
TGTGCCAGCTCGGGGGGCTCGGGCTACACCTTC
>few|TRBD2|TRBJ2-1|TRBV3-1
CASSHLTSGIYNEQFF
TGTGCCAGCAGCCACCTCACTAGCGGGATCTACAATGAGCAGTTCTTC
>NA|NA|TRBJ2-2|TRBV5-4
CASSASPGTVNTGELFF
TGTGCCAGCAGCGCCTCCCCCGGGACGGTGAACACCGGGGAGCTGTTTTTT
>NA|NA|TRBJ2-1|TRBV24-1
CATSGGPHRNEQFF
TGTGCCACCAGTGGCGGGCCGCACAGGAATGAGCAGTTCTTC
>NA|NA|TRBJ2-1|TRBV12-3/TRBV12-4
CASSLKAVPLHEQFF
TGTGCCAGCAGTTTAAAGGCGGTACCACTCCATGAGCAGTTCTTC
>NA|TRBD2|TRBJ2-7|TRBV3-1
CASSQGLLAGGEQYF
TGTGCCAGCAGCCAAGGGTTACTAGCGGGAGGCGAGCAGTACTTC
>few|NA|TRBJ1-4|TRBV29-1
CSGREGTRNEKLFF
TGCAGCGGAAGAGAGGGGACCCGAAATGAAAAACTGTTTTTT
>few|NA|TRBJ2-2|TRBV25-1
CASAKFAGELFF
TGTGCCAGCGCAAAGTTCGCCGGGGAGCTGTTTTTT
>NA|NA|TRBJ1-1|TRBV28
CASSLQVRNTEAFF
TGTGCCAGCAGTTTACAAGTCCGGAACACTGAAGCTTTCTTT
>few|NA|TRBJ2-7|TRBV11-2
CASSLTYSIGRTNYEQYF
TGTGCCAGCAGCCTGACCTACTCGATCGGACGGACCAACTACGAGCAGTACTTC
>few|NA|TRBJ2-3|TRBV6-6
CASKVAGDTQYF
TGTGCCAGCAAAGTCGCGGGAGATACGCAGTATTTT
>NA|TRBD1|TRBJ2-7|TRBV24-1
CATSPNRGYEQYF
TGTGCCACCAGTCCGAACAGGGGTTACGAGCAGTACTTC
>NA|TRBD1|TRBJ2-7|TRBV6-2/TRBV6-3
CASSYNGRDRGTYEQYF
TGTGCCAGCAGCTACAACGGTCGGGACAGGGGTACCTACGAGCAGTACTTC
>NA|TRBD1|TRBJ2-7|TRBV6-2/TRBV6-3
CASSYRGQIYEQYF
TGTGCCAGCAGTTACAGGGGACAGATCTACGAGCAGTACTTC